These T cell receptor beta chains were read from a single sample in a study of cytomegalovirus exposure and HLA in healthy donors. The method was immunoSEQ multiplex PCR; TCRdb's version includes in-frame clones alone and lacks a portion of them. The sample gives approximately 110,000 clones, about three quarters of which show up once; about 2% is in the top ten. The sequencing input was PBMCs. The receptors shown here come from a man aged 50 or older in good health and CMV-seronegative. CDR3s include the opening cysteine and the closing phenylalanine or tryptophan. D genes are given only for firm matches. Clone sizes are given selectively: once, few, many, or a class where the clone is expanded.

j_call	d_call	v_call	clone_size	cdr3_nt	cdr3_aa
TRBJ2-4	NA	TRBV7-6	NA	TGTGCCAGCAGCGCCAAGTCCGGAAACATTCAGTACTTC	CASSAKSGNIQYF
TRBJ1-1	NA	TRBV6-5	NA	TGTGCCAGCACCAGCGGGGGAGCGGGTAACACTGAAGCTTTCTTT	CASTSGGAGNTEAFF
TRBJ2-1	TRBD2	TRBV6-5	few	TGTGCCAGCAGTTACCTCGGCGGGGGGGCCTCGGTCTTC	CASSYLGGGASVF
TRBJ1-6	NA	TRBV11-1	NA	TGTGCCAGCAGCCCGGGGGGAAGCTCCTATAATTCACCCCTCCACTTT	CASSPGGSSYNSPLHF
TRBJ2-1	NA	TRBV5-4	few	TGTGCCAGCAGCACCGAACTAGTTCACGGGAGTGAGCAGTTCTTC	CASSTELVHGSEQFF
TRBJ1-1	NA	TRBV10-3	NA	TGTGCCATCACCACGGGAGGAGCTGAAGCTTTCTTT	CAITTGGAEAFF
TRBJ1-2	TRBD1	TRBV7-6	NA	TGTGCCAGCAGCCCAGTGGGACAGCCCTTTTGGGGCTACACCTTC	CASSPVGQPFWGYTF
TRBJ2-7	TRBD2	TRBV7-6	NA	TGTGCCAGCAGCCCCCGGTCTAGCGGGGGGACCTACGAGCAGTACTTC	CASSPRSSGGTYEQYF
TRBJ1-5	NA	TRBV4-1	once	TGCGCCAGCAGCCAAGTACAGGTGAATAGCAATCAGCCCCAGCATTTT	CASSQVQVNSNQPQHF
TRBJ1-2	TRBD1	TRBV5-1	NA	TGCGCCAGCAGCTCCGGGACAGGGGAGGTGGACTATGGCTACACCTTC	CASSSGTGEVDYGYTF
TRBJ1-2	TRBD1	TRBV6-5	NA	TGTGCCAGCAGAAACAGGGACAGGGATTATGGCTACACCTTC	CASRNRDRDYGYTF
TRBJ1-2	TRBD1	TRBV14	NA	TGTGCCAGCAGGAGGACAGGGGAATCTAACTATGGCTACACCTTC	CASRRTGESNYGYTF
TRBJ2-6	NA	TRBV4-3	NA	TGCGCCAGCAGCCAAGAGGCCAGCTCTGGGGCCAACGTCCTGACTTTC	CASSQEASSGANVLTF
TRBJ2-5	NA	TRBV5-1	NA	TGCGCCAGCAGCTTGAGCGGATCCCAAGAGACCCAGTACTTC	CASSLSGSQETQYF
TRBJ2-1	TRBD2	TRBV9	NA	TGTGCCAGCAGGTCGACTAGCGGGGCCTACAATGAGCAGTTCTTC	CASRSTSGAYNEQFF
TRBJ1-2	TRBD1	TRBV6-5	NA	TGTGCCAGCAGATTAGACAGGGAGTATGGCTACACCTTC	CASRLDREYGYTF
TRBJ1-1	NA	TRBV5-1	once	TGCGCCAGCAGCTCCGGGGGGGGCAGGGCGATGAACACTGAAGCTTTCTTT	CASSSGGGRAMNTEAFF
TRBJ1-1	NA	TRBV5-1	few	TGCGCCAGCAGCTTGGCCGCAAGCATACTGAACACTGAAGCTTTCTTT	CASSLAASILNTEAFF
TRBJ1-4	NA	TRBV5-6	NA	TGTGCCAGCAGCTCGATCCGGGATGAAAAACTGTTTTTT	CASSSIRDEKLFF
TRBJ2-7	NA	TRBV6-1	NA	TGTGCCAGCAGTGAGGGGAGCAGGACCTACGAGCAGTACTTC	CASSEGSRTYEQYF
TRBJ1-2	TRBD1	TRBV2	NA	TGTGCCAGCAGTCCTACAGGGGGCGCGTATGGCTACACCTTC	CASSPTGGAYGYTF
TRBJ1-5	NA	TRBV30	NA	TGTGCCTGGAGTGTGCAGGGGAATCAGCCCCAGCATTTT	CAWSVQGNQPQHF
TRBJ1-6	NA	TRBV25-1	NA	TGTGCCAGCAGTGAATATGGGCAACATTCACCCCTCCACTTT	CASSEYGQHSPLHF
TRBJ2-7	TRBD1	TRBV10-3	NA	TGTGCCATCAGTCGGGGGGGAACCGGGACAGGGGGCTCCTACGAGCAGTACTTC	CAISRGGTGTGGSYEQYF
TRBJ1-3	NA	TRBV4-2	NA	TGTGCCAGCAGCCAAGAAGGACAGAGCTATGGAAACACCATATATTTT	CASSQEGQSYGNTIYF
TRBJ2-7	NA	TRBV7-6	NA	TGTGCCAGCAGCTTAGTCGTTCAGGGGAAGCACGAGCAGTACTTC	CASSLVVQGKHEQYF
TRBJ1-2	NA	TRBV6-1	NA	TGTGCCAGCAGGGAAGGACAGCCTAACTATGGCTACACCTTC	CASREGQPNYGYTF
TRBJ2-3	NA	TRBV19	NA	TGTGCCAGTAGTATCAGGGGTCTGGCAGATACGCAGTATTTT	CASSIRGLADTQYF
TRBJ2-1	NA	TRBV19	NA	TGTGCCAGTAGTATGGAACGGGGCGGGGAGTCTGAGCAGTTCTTC	CASSMERGGESEQFF
TRBJ1-3	TRBD1	TRBV9	NA	TGTGCCAGCAGCGCATGGGACAGCAACTCTGGAAACACCATATATTTT	CASSAWDSNSGNTIYF
TRBJ1-6	TRBD1	TRBV11-2	NA	TGTGCCAGCAGCTTAGAATACGGGACAGGAAATTCACCCCTCCACTTT	CASSLEYGTGNSPLHF
TRBJ1-1	NA	TRBV7-9	NA	TGTTCCAGCAGCTTAATAACAGGCGCCTTGACAGCTTTCTTT	CSSSLITGALTAFF
TRBJ1-2	NA	TRBV2	NA	TGTGCCAGCAGTGAATGGGAGGGGAGAGGCTACACCTTC	CASSEWEGRGYTF
TRBJ1-5	TRBD1	TRBV5-1	NA	TGCGCCAGCAGCCCCGGACAGGGTAATCAGCCCCAGCATTTT	CASSPGQGNQPQHF
TRBJ1-1	TRBD1	TRBV15	NA	TGTGCCACCAGCAGAGATCAGGACAGGGTACCTTTCTTT	CATSRDQDRVPFF
TRBJ1-5	NA	TRBV19	NA	TGTGCCAGTAGTACGGACTATAGCAATCAGCCCCAGCATTTT	CASSTDYSNQPQHF
TRBJ1-2	TRBD1	TRBV9	NA	TGTGCCAGCAGCGTAGCGGAGGACAGGGGGATCATTAACTATGGCTACACCTTC	CASSVAEDRGIINYGYTF
TRBJ2-1	NA	TRBV7-7	NA	TGTGCCAGCAATTTGAGGTCAGGGGGAGGCAATGAGCAGTTCTTC	CASNLRSGGGNEQFF
TRBJ2-7	NA	TRBV4-3	NA	TGCGCCAGCAGCCAAGGTGCAGGTTCCTCCGAGCAGTACTTC	CASSQGAGSSEQYF
TRBJ1-4	NA	TRBV18	NA	TGTGCCAGCTCACTTCTTGGGAGCGAAAAACTGTTTTTT	CASSLLGSEKLFF
TRBJ1-2	TRBD1	TRBV5-8	NA	TGTGCCAGCAGCCCCCCGGGGACAGGGTTGGTATTAGGGGCCAACTATGGCTACACCTTC	CASSPPGTGLVLGANYGYTF
TRBJ2-3	TRBD2	TRBV4-1	NA	TGCGCCAGCAGCCAAGGGCGGAGCGGGGATGCAGATACGCAGTATTTT	CASSQGRSGDADTQYF
TRBJ2-3	NA	TRBV4-1	NA	TGCGCCAGCAGCCAAGGCCCACTAGGTAGCGCAGATACGCAGTATTTT	CASSQGPLGSADTQYF
TRBJ2-1	NA	TRBV7-9	NA	TGTGCCAGCAGCTCCCGAAGGGAAACAGCGGATGAGCAGTTCTTC	CASSSRRETADEQFF
TRBJ1-1	NA	TRBV9	NA	TGTGCCAGCAGCCCAGGGGTGGGGATGAACACTGAAGCTTTCTTT	CASSPGVGMNTEAFF
TRBJ2-5	TRBD2	TRBV7-9	NA	TGTTCCAGCAGCACCACTAGCGGGGGGGCCCAAGAGACCCAGTACTTC	CSSSTTSGGAQETQYF
TRBJ2-3	NA	TRBV7-9	NA	TGTGCCAGCAGCTTACGCGTTACAGCTAGCACAGATACGCAGTATTTT	CASSLRVTASTDTQYF
TRBJ2-3	NA	TRBV9	NA	TGTGCCAGCAGCGTAAGCCCAGGGGACACAGATACGCAGTATTTT	CASSVSPGDTDTQYF
TRBJ2-1	NA	TRBV6-1	NA	TGTGCCAGCAGGCCCCTGGCGGCTGCCAATGAGCAGTTCTTC	CASRPLAAANEQFF
TRBJ1-1	NA	TRBV7-9	NA	TGTGCCAGCAGCCTTTTGACTGAGAACACTGAAGCTTTCTTT	CASSLLTENTEAFF
TRBJ1-3	NA	TRBV4-1	NA	TGCGCCAGCAGCCAAGGGCAGTTCTCTGGAAACACCATATATTTT	CASSQGQFSGNTIYF
TRBJ1-1	NA	TRBV5-1	NA	TGCGCCAGCAGCTTGTCATTGGGCGAATCGAACACTGAAGCTTTCTTT	CASSLSLGESNTEAFF
TRBJ2-3	TRBD2	TRBV19	few	TGTGCCAGTAGTATTCCGGGACTAGGGGATACGCAGTATTTT	CASSIPGLGDTQYF
TRBJ1-6	TRBD1	TRBV6-5	once	TGTGCCAGCAGCCGTGGACAGGGGCTTTCACCCCTCCACTTT	CASSRGQGLSPLHF
TRBJ2-3	NA	TRBV5-5	NA	TGTGCCAGCAGCTTGGCGTCCGCGGGGGATACGCAGTATTTT	CASSLASAGDTQYF
TRBJ2-2	TRBD2	TRBV9	NA	TGTGCCAGCAGCGTAGATCAAGCGGGGGGTTCGAACACCGGGGAGCTGTTTTTT	CASSVDQAGGSNTGELFF
TRBJ1-3	TRBD1	TRBV9	once	TGTGCCAGCAGCCCCAGGGACAGTCGCTCTGGAAACACCATATATTTT	CASSPRDSRSGNTIYF
TRBJ1-5	NA	TRBV6-1	once	TGTGCCAGCGCCCCAACCGCGGGGGTTAGTCAGCCCCAGCATTTT	CASAPTAGVSQPQHF